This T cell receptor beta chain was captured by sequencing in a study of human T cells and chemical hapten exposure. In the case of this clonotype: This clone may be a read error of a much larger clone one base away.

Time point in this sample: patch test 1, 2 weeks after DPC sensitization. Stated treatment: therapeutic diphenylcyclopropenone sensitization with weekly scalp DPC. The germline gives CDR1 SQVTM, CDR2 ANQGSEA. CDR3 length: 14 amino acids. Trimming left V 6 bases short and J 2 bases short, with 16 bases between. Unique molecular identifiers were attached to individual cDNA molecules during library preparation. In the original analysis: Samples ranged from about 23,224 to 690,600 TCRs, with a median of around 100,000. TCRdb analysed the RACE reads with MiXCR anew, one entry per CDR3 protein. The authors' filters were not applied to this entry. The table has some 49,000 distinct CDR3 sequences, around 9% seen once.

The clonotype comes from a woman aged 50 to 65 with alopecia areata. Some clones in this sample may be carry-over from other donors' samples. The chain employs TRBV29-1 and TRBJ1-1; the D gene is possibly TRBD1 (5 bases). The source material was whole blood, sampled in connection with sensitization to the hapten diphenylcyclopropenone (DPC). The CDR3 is CSVGLLTANTEAFF. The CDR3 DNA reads TGCAGCGTCGGGTTGTTGACAGCCAACACTGAAGCTTTCTTT.